This is a list of T cell receptor beta chains from one sample in a study of metastatic and nonmetastatic thyroid tumors. TCRdb reanalyzed the PCR reads with MiXCR. The sample has some 60,000 clones, less than 30% seen once. The sequenced sample was blood. The receptors here all came from a female donor with papillary thyroid cancer or a benign thyroid nodule (not recorded which). Some clones in this sample may be carry-over from other donors' samples. Both conserved end residues are part of each CDR3. Fields, in order: J gene, clone size, V gene, D gene, CDR3 DNA, CDR3 protein. A D gene is named only where the DNA matches it firmly. The size of a clone is reported for some rows only, either as once, few or many, or as a class for expanded clones.

j_call: TRBJ1-2; clone_size: many; v_call: TRBV29-1; d_call: .; cdr3_nt: TGCAGCGTTTCGGGTGAAGATGGCTACACCTTC; cdr3_aa: CSVSGEDGYTF
j_call: TRBJ1-5; clone_size: few; v_call: TRBV6-6; d_call: TRBD1; cdr3_nt: TGTGCCAGCAGTTACATCAGGGGGGGAAGCAATCAGCCCCAGCATTTT; cdr3_aa: CASSYIRGGSNQPQHF
j_call: TRBJ2-7; clone_size: many; v_call: TRBV4-3; d_call: TRBD1; cdr3_nt: TGCGCCAGCAGCCAAGAAGGGACAGGGGCCTACGAGCAGTACTTC; cdr3_aa: CASSQEGTGAYEQYF
j_call: TRBJ2-1; clone_size: .; v_call: TRBV11-2; d_call: TRBD2; cdr3_nt: TGTGCCAGCAGCTTAGTAGCCGGGACTAGCGGGAGAGGGAATGAGCAGTTCTTC; cdr3_aa: CASSLVAGTSGRGNEQFF
j_call: TRBJ2-7; clone_size: few; v_call: TRBV4-3; d_call: .; cdr3_nt: TGCGCCAGCAGCCAGTACCGGGACATATCCTACGAGCAGTACTTC; cdr3_aa: CASSQYRDISYEQYF
j_call: TRBJ2-5; clone_size: .; v_call: TRBV4-1; d_call: .; cdr3_nt: TGCGCCAGCAGCCTCGCCGGCATCCAAGAGACCCAGTACTTC; cdr3_aa: CASSLAGIQETQYF
j_call: TRBJ2-7; clone_size: .; v_call: TRBV19; d_call: .; cdr3_nt: TGTGCCAGCGGGACGGAAGCCTACGAGCAGTACTTC; cdr3_aa: CASGTEAYEQYF
j_call: TRBJ2-1; clone_size: few; v_call: TRBV6-2/TRBV6-3; d_call: TRBD1; cdr3_nt: TGTGCCAGCAGTTATGGGACAGGGGACGAGCAGTTCTTC; cdr3_aa: CASSYGTGDEQFF
j_call: TRBJ2-1; clone_size: .; v_call: TRBV20-1; d_call: TRBD2; cdr3_nt: TGCAGTTGCTCTAGCGGGGGCTCCTACAATGAGCAGTTCTTC; cdr3_aa: CSCSSGGSYNEQFF
j_call: TRBJ2-7; clone_size: few; v_call: TRBV6-2/TRBV6-3; d_call: .; cdr3_nt: TGTGCCAGCAGAGATCCTGGGCTAGCTTCGCCCTACGAGCAGTACTTC; cdr3_aa: CASRDPGLASPYEQYF
j_call: TRBJ2-1; clone_size: .; v_call: TRBV5-1; d_call: .; cdr3_nt: TGCGCCAGCCGACTAGGAGGCTACAATGAGCAGTTCTTC; cdr3_aa: CASRLGGYNEQFF
j_call: TRBJ1-2; clone_size: .; v_call: TRBV9; d_call: TRBD1; cdr3_nt: TGTGCCAGCAGCGGGACAGGGGTGTATGGCTACACCTTC; cdr3_aa: CASSGTGVYGYTF
j_call: TRBJ2-7; clone_size: few; v_call: TRBV25-1; d_call: TRBD1; cdr3_nt: TGTGCCAGCACCTACTCGACAGGGAACTACGAGCAGTACTTC; cdr3_aa: CASTYSTGNYEQYF
j_call: TRBJ2-1; clone_size: medium-sized; v_call: TRBV24-1; d_call: .; cdr3_nt: TGTGCCACCGGGGGAGACCTGGACTCGAACAATGAGCAGTTCTTC; cdr3_aa: CATGGDLDSNNEQFF
j_call: TRBJ2-7; clone_size: .; v_call: TRBV24-1; d_call: TRBD1; cdr3_nt: TGTGCCACCAGTGACCACTTTAGGGGGCATGACCCCTACGAGCAGTACTTC; cdr3_aa: CATSDHFRGHDPYEQYF
j_call: TRBJ2-5; clone_size: few; v_call: TRBV27; d_call: .; cdr3_nt: TGTGCCAGCAGTTTTGAGAGACAAGAGACCCAGTACTTC; cdr3_aa: CASSFERQETQYF
j_call: TRBJ2-1; clone_size: many; v_call: TRBV5-6; d_call: .; cdr3_nt: TGTGCCAGCAGCCGGGTGGGCAATGAGCAGTTCTTC; cdr3_aa: CASSRVGNEQFF
j_call: TRBJ2-1; clone_size: .; v_call: TRBV24-1; d_call: TRBD2; cdr3_nt: TGTGCCACCAGTGATTTTGGACGAGCGGGACTAGCGGGAGGGCCATCAAATGAGCAGTTCTTC; cdr3_aa: CATSDFGRAGLAGGPSNEQFF
j_call: TRBJ2-1; clone_size: few; v_call: TRBV6-2/TRBV6-3; d_call: .; cdr3_nt: TGTGCCAGCAGTCCTACTAGGGGGGGATCCTACAATGAGCAGTTCTTC; cdr3_aa: CASSPTRGGSYNEQFF
j_call: TRBJ1-6; clone_size: few; v_call: TRBV11-2; d_call: .; cdr3_nt: TGTGCCAGCAGCCCGAGCTGGAGCCCTAATTCACCCCTCCACTTT; cdr3_aa: CASSPSWSPNSPLHF
j_call: TRBJ2-5; clone_size: .; v_call: TRBV5-1; d_call: TRBD2; cdr3_nt: TGCGCCAGCAGCGCTAGCGGCCAAGAGACCCAGTACTTC; cdr3_aa: CASSASGQETQYF
j_call: TRBJ1-2; clone_size: .; v_call: TRBV28; d_call: TRBD1; cdr3_nt: TGTGCCAGCAGTTCTCCGGGACAGAGTAACTATGGCTACACCTTC; cdr3_aa: CASSSPGQSNYGYTF
j_call: TRBJ2-5; clone_size: many; v_call: TRBV29-1; d_call: .; cdr3_nt: TGCAGCGTTGAATTAGCGGCACAAGAGACCCAGTACTTC; cdr3_aa: CSVELAAQETQYF
j_call: TRBJ1-2; clone_size: .; v_call: TRBV6-2/TRBV6-3; d_call: TRBD1; cdr3_nt: TGTGCCAGCAGGTCCGACAGGGGGCTGGACGGCTACACCTTC; cdr3_aa: CASRSDRGLDGYTF
j_call: TRBJ2-1; clone_size: few; v_call: TRBV19; d_call: TRBD2; cdr3_nt: TGTGCCAGTAGTGTACTAGCGGGAGAGCAGTTCTTC; cdr3_aa: CASSVLAGEQFF
j_call: TRBJ1-2; clone_size: few; v_call: TRBV6-1; d_call: .; cdr3_nt: TGTGCCAGCAGTCCCGGACCAAACTATGGCTACACCTTC; cdr3_aa: CASSPGPNYGYTF
j_call: TRBJ2-7; clone_size: .; v_call: TRBV28; d_call: .; cdr3_nt: TGTGCCAGCAGTTTCGTACGTTTCCCCTACGAGCAGTACTTC; cdr3_aa: CASSFVRFPYEQYF
j_call: TRBJ2-7; clone_size: .; v_call: TRBV7-2; d_call: TRBD2; cdr3_nt: TGTGCCAGCAGCCGTTTAGCGGGAGGGGCCTACGAGCAGTACTTC; cdr3_aa: CASSRLAGGAYEQYF
j_call: TRBJ2-3; clone_size: .; v_call: TRBV7-8; d_call: .; cdr3_nt: TGTGCCAGCAGCAGCCTTGGGGCCTTGTCAGATACGCAGTATTTT; cdr3_aa: CASSSLGALSDTQYF
j_call: TRBJ2-3; clone_size: few; v_call: TRBV6-2/TRBV6-3; d_call: .; cdr3_nt: TGTGCCAGCAGTTTTGTCACAGATACGCAGTATTTT; cdr3_aa: CASSFVTDTQYF
j_call: TRBJ2-5; clone_size: .; v_call: TRBV6-2/TRBV6-3; d_call: .; cdr3_nt: TGTGCCAGCAGTTACCCCAGGACGAGGGAGACCCAGTACTTC; cdr3_aa: CASSYPRTRETQYF
j_call: TRBJ2-7; clone_size: .; v_call: TRBV7-6; d_call: TRBD1; cdr3_nt: TGTGCCAGCAGCTTGGGGACAGGCTACGAGCAGTACTTC; cdr3_aa: CASSLGTGYEQYF
j_call: TRBJ2-7; clone_size: .; v_call: TRBV5-1; d_call: .; cdr3_nt: TGCGCCAGCAGTCCCGACCGCCTCTACGAGCAGTACTTC; cdr3_aa: CASSPDRLYEQYF
j_call: TRBJ2-1; clone_size: many; v_call: TRBV2; d_call: TRBD2; cdr3_nt: TGTGCCAGCAGTGAAGGCGGGAGCTCCTACAATGAGCAGTTCTTC; cdr3_aa: CASSEGGSSYNEQFF
j_call: TRBJ1-1; clone_size: .; v_call: TRBV12-3/TRBV12-4; d_call: .; cdr3_nt: TGTGCCAGCAGTTTAAATTCCCCAGGGGCGGGCACTGAAGCTTTCTTT; cdr3_aa: CASSLNSPGAGTEAFF
j_call: TRBJ2-1; clone_size: many; v_call: TRBV7-2; d_call: TRBD2; cdr3_nt: TGTGCCAGCAGCTCCCCCTGGACTAGCGGGAACAATGAGCAGTTCTTC; cdr3_aa: CASSSPWTSGNNEQFF
j_call: TRBJ1-2; clone_size: .; v_call: TRBV11-2; d_call: .; cdr3_nt: TGTGCCAGCAGCTTAGATTTTGGGTATGGCTACACCTTC; cdr3_aa: CASSLDFGYGYTF
j_call: TRBJ1-1; clone_size: .; v_call: TRBV28; d_call: .; cdr3_nt: TGTGCCCCGCCGGGATCAGTAACTGAAGCTTTCTTT; cdr3_aa: CAPPGSVTEAFF
j_call: TRBJ1-6; clone_size: once; v_call: TRBV5-5; d_call: .; cdr3_nt: TGTGCCAGCAGCTTGGCCCTCAGGGGAGAAAATTCACCCCTCCACTTT; cdr3_aa: CASSLALRGENSPLHF
j_call: TRBJ2-2; clone_size: few; v_call: TRBV25-1; d_call: .; cdr3_nt: TGTGCCAGCAGTGTTCCAGGGAACACCGGGGAGCTGTTTTTT; cdr3_aa: CASSVPGNTGELFF
j_call: TRBJ1-2; clone_size: .; v_call: TRBV30; d_call: TRBD1; cdr3_nt: TGTGCCTGGAGTGTCTCTACAGGGGGCAGAGGCTACACCTTC; cdr3_aa: CAWSVSTGGRGYTF
j_call: TRBJ1-2; clone_size: .; v_call: TRBV9; d_call: .; cdr3_nt: TGTGCCAGCAGCGTAGCGCCGGGCGGGGACTATGGCTACACCTTC; cdr3_aa: CASSVAPGGDYGYTF
j_call: TRBJ1-1; clone_size: medium-sized; v_call: TRBV2; d_call: .; cdr3_nt: TGTGCCAGCGGGCGGCAGCCGAACACTGAAGCTTTCTTT; cdr3_aa: CASGRQPNTEAFF
j_call: TRBJ1-1; clone_size: .; v_call: TRBV9; d_call: .; cdr3_nt: TGTGCCAGCAGCGTAGGCCCGGCGCCTGAAGCTTTCTTT; cdr3_aa: CASSVGPAPEAFF
j_call: TRBJ2-2; clone_size: few; v_call: TRBV5-1; d_call: .; cdr3_nt: TGCGCCAGCAGCTTGGTGGGGGGTGTGAGCACCGGGGAGCTGTTTTTT; cdr3_aa: CASSLVGGVSTGELFF
j_call: TRBJ2-1; clone_size: .; v_call: TRBV20-1; d_call: TRBD2; cdr3_nt: TGCAGTGCTAGGGCGGGGGGCTCCTACAATGAGCAGTTCTTC; cdr3_aa: CSARAGGSYNEQFF
j_call: TRBJ1-5; clone_size: few; v_call: TRBV18; d_call: TRBD1; cdr3_nt: TGTGCCAGCTCACGGGGGACAGGGGGCAATCAGCCCCAGCATTTT; cdr3_aa: CASSRGTGGNQPQHF
j_call: TRBJ2-2; clone_size: .; v_call: TRBV18; d_call: TRBD1; cdr3_nt: TGTGCCAGCTCACCATCGGGCAGGGGGCCCACCGGGGAGCTGTTTTTT; cdr3_aa: CASSPSGRGPTGELFF
j_call: TRBJ2-7; clone_size: .; v_call: TRBV6-5; d_call: TRBD2; cdr3_nt: TGTGCCAGCAGTTACGGGGCTAGCGGTCCCTACGAGCAGTACTTC; cdr3_aa: CASSYGASGPYEQYF
j_call: TRBJ2-2; clone_size: .; v_call: TRBV6-1; d_call: TRBD1; cdr3_nt: TGTGCCAGCAGTAAAGACAGGGGGCGCGGTACCGGGGAGCTGTTTTTT; cdr3_aa: CASSKDRGRGTGELFF
j_call: TRBJ2-2; clone_size: many; v_call: TRBV5-1; d_call: .; cdr3_nt: TGCGCCAGCAGCTCACACTTCACCGGGGAGCTGTTTTTT; cdr3_aa: CASSSHFTGELFF
j_call: TRBJ2-5; clone_size: .; v_call: TRBV28; d_call: .; cdr3_nt: TGTGCCAGCAGTCCCCAAATCCAAGAGACCCAGTACTTC; cdr3_aa: CASSPQIQETQYF
j_call: TRBJ2-2; clone_size: many; v_call: TRBV5-1; d_call: TRBD1; cdr3_nt: TGCGCCAGCAGCTCCCCGCCGGGACAGGAGAACACCGGGGAGCTGTTTTTT; cdr3_aa: CASSSPPGQENTGELFF